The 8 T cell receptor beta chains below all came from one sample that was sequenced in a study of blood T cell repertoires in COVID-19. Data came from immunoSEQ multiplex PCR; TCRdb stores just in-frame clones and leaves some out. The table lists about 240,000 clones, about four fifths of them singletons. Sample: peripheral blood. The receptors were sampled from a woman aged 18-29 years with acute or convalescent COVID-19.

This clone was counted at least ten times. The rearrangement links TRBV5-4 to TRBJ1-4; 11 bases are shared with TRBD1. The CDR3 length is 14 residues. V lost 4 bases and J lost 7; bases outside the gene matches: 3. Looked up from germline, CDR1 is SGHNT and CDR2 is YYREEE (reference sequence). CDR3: CASSVDRGPEKLFF. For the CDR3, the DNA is TGTGCCAGCAGCGTGGACAGGGGGCCTGAAAAACTGTTTTTT.

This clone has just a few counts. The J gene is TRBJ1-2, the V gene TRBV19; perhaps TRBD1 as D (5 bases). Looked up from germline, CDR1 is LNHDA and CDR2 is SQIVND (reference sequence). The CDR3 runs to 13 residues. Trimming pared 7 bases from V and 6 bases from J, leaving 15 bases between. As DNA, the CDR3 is TGTGCCAGTACCCTAAACGGGGGGGATGGCTACACCTTC. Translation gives CASTLNGGDGYTF.

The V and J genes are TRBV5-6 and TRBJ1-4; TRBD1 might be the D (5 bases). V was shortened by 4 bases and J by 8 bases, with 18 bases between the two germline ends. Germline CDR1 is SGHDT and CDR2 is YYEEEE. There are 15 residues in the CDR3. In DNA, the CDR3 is TGTGCCAGCAGCCCCGTGGGGCAGGCGGGAGAAAAACTGTTTTTT. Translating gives CASSPVGQAGEKLFF.

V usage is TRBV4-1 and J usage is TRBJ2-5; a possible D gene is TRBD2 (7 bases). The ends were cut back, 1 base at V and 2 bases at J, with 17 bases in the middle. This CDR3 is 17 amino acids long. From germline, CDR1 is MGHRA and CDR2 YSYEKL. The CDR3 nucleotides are TGCGCCAGCAGCCAAGGCGGGTCGGGGGGCAAACAAGAGACCCAGTACTTC. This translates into CASSQGGSGGKQETQYF.

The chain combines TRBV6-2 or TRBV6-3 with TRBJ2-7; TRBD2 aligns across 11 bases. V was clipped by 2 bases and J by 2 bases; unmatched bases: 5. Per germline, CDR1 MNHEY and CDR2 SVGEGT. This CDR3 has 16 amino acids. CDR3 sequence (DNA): TGTGCCAGCAGTTACGGGACTAGCGGAGCCCCCTACGAGCAGTACTTC. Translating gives CASSYGTSGAPYEQYF.

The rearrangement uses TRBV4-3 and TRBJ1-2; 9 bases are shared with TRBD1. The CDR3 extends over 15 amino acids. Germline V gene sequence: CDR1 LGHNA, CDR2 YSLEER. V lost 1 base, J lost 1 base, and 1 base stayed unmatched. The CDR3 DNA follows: TGCGCCAGCAGCCAAGCGACAGGGGGTAACTATGGCTACACCTTC. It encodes CASSQATGGNYGYTF.

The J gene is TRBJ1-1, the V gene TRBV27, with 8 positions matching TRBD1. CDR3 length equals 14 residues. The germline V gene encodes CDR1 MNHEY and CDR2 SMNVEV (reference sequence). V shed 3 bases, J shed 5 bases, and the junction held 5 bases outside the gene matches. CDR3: CASSLADRGTEAFF. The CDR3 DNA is TGTGCCAGCAGTTTGGCAGACAGGGGAACTGAAGCTTTCTTT.

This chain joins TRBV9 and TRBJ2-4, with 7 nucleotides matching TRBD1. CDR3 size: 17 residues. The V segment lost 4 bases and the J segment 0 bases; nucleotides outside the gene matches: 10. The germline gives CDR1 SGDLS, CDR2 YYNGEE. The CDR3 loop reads CASSPRDSTLAKNIQYF. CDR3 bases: TGTGCCAGCAGCCCCAGGGACAGCACACTAGCCAAAAACATTCAGTACTTC.